This TCR beta chain was found in a study of blood T cell repertoires in COVID-19. Sequencing was performed with immunoSEQ multiplex PCR; in TCRdb, only in-frame clones are kept and a portion is missing. The sample includes roughly 71,000 clones, about four fifths of them seen just once. The trim removed 5 bases at V and 4 bases at J, leaving 6 bases unmatched. The CDR3 spans 14 residues. Germline loops: CDR1 SGHTA, CDR2 FQGNSA. The sample was peripheral blood. The gene calls are TRBV7-2 and TRBJ2-7; 9 nucleotides line up with TRBD1. The TCR comes from a man between 65 and 85 years old who had recovered from COVID-19. CDR3 in DNA: TGTGCCAGCAGCAGTCGACAGGGGGATTACGAGCAGTACTTC. It translates to CASSSRQGDYEQYF.